This TCR beta chain was captured by sequencing in a study of blood T cell repertoires in COVID-19. Trimming took 3 bases from V and 2 from J, leaving 10 bases between them. The CDR3 extends over 14 amino acids. Germline V gene data show CDR1 as SGHTA and CDR2 as FQGNSA. This clone has a handful of counts. Authors' methods: Amplification of reference gene primers was used by the study to estimate nucleated cell counts. Clones were read by immunoSEQ multiplex PCR, and TCRdb kept only the in-frame ones, dropping some. V and J calls and clone size are copied from that table; D and trimming were computed from the DNA. The sample consists of about 160,000 clones, approximately 82% of them appearing once.

V and J are TRBV7-2 and TRBJ1-2; a possible D gene is TRBD1 (6 bases). This clonotype originated in a human donor with acute or convalescent COVID-19. The donor label of this sample is uncertain. The sequenced sample was peripheral blood. CDR3 nucleotides: TGTGCCAGCAGCTTTACTCAGGGGAACTATGGCTACACCTTC. Translated, it gives CASSFTQGNYGYTF.